This entry lists 31 T cell receptor beta chains sequenced from one sample in a study of pediatric ulcerative colitis (dated by TCRdb to the late 2010s). Library construction relied on the immunoSEQ multiplex PCR assay. Sourced from immuneACCESS, this table was stored by TCRdb with only in-frame sequences that have V and J called. A share of the clones is absent; for the studies checked, an unresolved V gene accounts for under half, and the remainder has no known explanation. Here the sample has 15,000 to 20,000 clones; roughly three quarters occur a single time. Approximately 8% of the sample comes from the top ten. During colonoscopy, one to two rectal pinch biopsies were obtained for research purposes. The sequenced sample was gut tissue. Receptors originate from a boy younger than 18 who was a control in a study of pediatric ulcerative colitis.

The chain is built from TRBV10-1 and TRBJ2-7; tentatively, D is TRBD1 or TRBD2 (6 bases each). This CDR3 is built from 14 residues. From germline, CDR1 is WNHNN and CDR2 SYGVQD (reference sequence). V gave up 2 bases and J gave up 5 bases, with 13 bases separating them. CDR3 bases: TGCGCCAGCAGTGAGGCCTACAGGGAGGACGAGCAGTACTTC. Its translation: CASSEAYREDEQYF.

The chain employs TRBV19 and TRBJ2-7; 8 bases are shared with TRBD2. The CDR3 length is 16 residues. J was trimmed by 0 bases and V by 0 bases; bases with no gene match: 4. CDR1 and CDR2 (germline): LNHDA, SQIVND (reference sequence). CDR3 in amino acids: CASSIDGSGSSYEQYF. The CDR3 bases are TGTGCCAGTAGTATAGACGGGAGCGGGAGCTCCTACGAGCAGTACTTC.

This chain links TRBV2 with TRBJ2-3; TRBD2 agrees at 11 bases. The CDR3 length is 15 residues. CDR1 and CDR2 (germline): SNHLY, FYNNEI. V gave up 11 bases and J gave up 4 bases; unmatched junction bases: 11. In DNA form, the CDR3 reads TGTGCCGGAGCAGGTACTAGCGGGAGACCAGATACGCAGTATTTT. Residues: CAGAGTSGRPDTQYF.

CDR3 amino acids: CASSVATGQGGIQYF. CDR3 in DNA: TGTGCCAGCAGCGTGGCGACTGGACAGGGGGGCATTCAGTACTTC. The chain uses TRBV9 and TRBJ2-4; 10 bases fit TRBD1. The CDR3 length is 15 residues. The V gene end was trimmed by 2 bases and the J gene end by 9 bases; junction bases not matched to a gene: 8. Germline V gene sequence: CDR1 SGDLS, CDR2 YYNGEE.

This rearrangement joins TRBV5-5 to TRBJ1-4, with 11 bases identical to TRBD1. The germline CDR1 and CDR2 sequences are SGHKS and YYEKEE (reference sequence). The CDR3 has 15 residues. Trimming cost V 6 bases and J 8 bases; bases outside gene matches: 9. The CDR3 spells CASTPSRTGGEKLFF. CDR3 in DNA: TGTGCCAGCACCCCCTCGAGGACAGGGGGCGAAAAACTGTTTTTT.

The rearrangement joins TRBV6-4 to TRBJ2-1; TRBD1 matches 9 bases. The CDR3 totals 15 residues. Per germline, CDR1 MRHNA and CDR2 SNTAGT. V shed 8 bases, J shed 8 bases, and the junction held 13 bases outside the gene matches. The CDR3 loop is CASARQGGGSHEQFF. The DNA for the CDR3 is TGTGCCAGCGCTCGACAGGGGGGAGGTAGCCATGAGCAGTTCTTC.

The rearrangement joins TRBV29-1 to TRBJ2-1, with D unresolved. The CDR3 consists of 11 residues. Between the trimmed V and J ends, which lost 8 bases and 9 bases, there was a span of 14 bases. Looked up from germline, CDR1 is SQVTM and CDR2 is ANQGSEA. The CDR3 nucleotides are TGCAGCTTCCTCTGGTCGGGTGAGCAGTTCTTC. Translated: CSFLWSGEQFF.

The table lists this clone with a few counts. J is TRBJ1-2 and V is TRBV30; D may be TRBD1 (5 bases). Between the trimmed V and J ends, which lost 1 base and 6 bases, there was a span of 12 bases. This CDR3 contains 13 residues. CDR1 GTSNPN and CDR2 SVGIG come from the germline V gene (reference sequence). CDR3 loop: CAWSGSWDDGYTF. The CDR3 bases are TGTGCCTGGAGTGGAAGTTGGGACGATGGCTACACCTTC.

This sequence joins TRBV11-3 and TRBJ2-5, with D perhaps TRBD1 (5 bases). V was pared by 3 bases and J by 4 bases, with 9 bases between. Germline loops: CDR1 SGHNT, CDR2 YENEEA. The CDR3 runs to 13 residues. The CDR3 region has the DNA TGTGCCAGCAGCTTGAGACAGTCAGAGACCCAGTACTTC. Translated: CASSLRQSETQYF.

This chain joins TRBV4-3 and TRBJ2-1; 9 bases map to TRBD1. This CDR3 has 16 amino acids. With 1 base clipped from V and 5 bases from J, the junction kept 6 bases outside the gene matches. Per germline, CDR1 LGHNA and CDR2 YSLEER. This CDR3 is CASSQAGQGYHNEQFF. The CDR3 region has the DNA TGCGCCAGCAGCCAAGCCGGACAGGGGTACCACAATGAGCAGTTCTTC.

This clone occurred once. The chain recombines TRBV29-1 with TRBJ1-4; possible D gene TRBD1, 5 bases. The CDR3 runs 14 residues. Germline V gene sequence: CDR1 SQVTM, CDR2 ANQGSEA. Trimming removed 6 bases from V and 5 bases from J, with 16 bases in between. CDR3 in DNA: TGCAGCGTGGGACCGGGGCGACAAAATGAAAAACTGTTTTTT. Protein product: CSVGPGRQNEKLFF.

This chain joins TRBV6-9 and TRBJ1-4; D not certain. Per the germline V gene, CDR1 is MNHGY and CDR2 is SVAAGI. The CDR3 covers 15 residues. Deletions cut 3 bases from V and 7 bases from J, with 15 bases between. CDR3 in DNA: TGTGCCAGCAGTTACTCGATTGAAGGTGGTGAAAAACTGTTTTTT. It specifies CASSYSIEGGEKLFF.

This rearrangement joins TRBV30 to TRBJ1-1; TRBD1 might be the D (6 bases). Trimming stripped 5 bases from V and 0 bases from J, with 10 bases between. The germline V gene has CDR1 GTSNPN and CDR2 SVGIG (reference sequence). CDR3 length: 13 amino acids. CDR3: CAWAGQLNTEAFF. The CDR3 DNA reads TGTGCCTGGGCTGGACAGTTGAACACTGAAGCTTTCTTT.

This clone appeared a single time. The chain couples TRBV5-4 to TRBJ2-1, with 11 bases fitting TRBD1. Trimming at V came to 3 bases and at J to 7 bases, leaving 12 bases not matched to a gene. The CDR3 extends over 17 amino acids. In germline, CDR1 is SGHNT, CDR2 YYREEE (reference sequence). The CDR3 protein is CASSSSLVGTGGNEQFF. CDR3 DNA: TGTGCCAGCAGCTCAAGCCTCGTCGGGACAGGGGGTAATGAGCAGTTCTTC.

The J gene is TRBJ2-5, the V gene TRBV7-9, with 12 bases aligning to TRBD2. The CDR3 has 15 amino acids. Germline assignment: CDR1 SEHNR and CDR2 FQNEAQ (reference sequence). The junction had 7 bases not matched to a gene; V was cut back by 6 bases and J by 5 bases. In DNA form, the CDR3 reads TGTGCCAGCAGTTCTAGCGGGAGGGCCTTTGAGACCCAGTACTTC. Translating it yields CASSSSGRAFETQYF.

V gene TRBV6-6 combines with J gene TRBJ1-4, with a tentative D call TRBD1 (5 bases). The CDR3 sequence is 16 residues long. The germline V gene encodes CDR1 MNHNY and CDR2 SVGAGI (reference sequence). Trimming shortened V by 4 bases and J by 6 bases, and 18 bases separated the two germline ends. The CDR3 coding sequence is TGTGCCAGCAGTTTTCCACTCAGGGCCCAAGATGAAAAACTGTTTTTT. This encodes CASSFPLRAQDEKLFF.

This sequence joins TRBV6-4 and TRBJ2-2; possibly TRBD2 for D (6 bases). CDR1 and CDR2 from the germline V gene are MRHNA and SNTAGT. The V and J ends lost 0 bases and 5 bases respectively, with 10 bases between them. The CDR3 is 15 amino acids. CDR3 sequence: CASSDSVEGTGELFF. In nucleotides, the CDR3 is TGTGCCAGCAGTGACTCGGTGGAGGGTACCGGGGAGCTGTTTTTT.

J is TRBJ2-3 and V is TRBV11-3; no reliable D call. Between the trimmed V and J ends, which lost 6 bases and 4 bases, there was a span of 5 bases. Looked up from germline, CDR1 is SGHNT and CDR2 is YENEEA. This CDR3 comprises 11 residues. This CDR3 reads CASRGSDTQYF. The CDR3 DNA is TGTGCCAGCAGAGGTTCAGATACGCAGTATTTT.

The rearrangement links TRBV7-2 to TRBJ2-7; D ambiguous. This CDR3 has 12 amino acids. Germline CDR1 SGHTA, CDR2 FQGNSA. V lost 5 bases to trimming and J lost 0 bases, with 5 bases between them. The CDR3 spells CASSPSSYEQYF. The CDR3 nucleotides are TGTGCCAGCAGCCCGAGCTCCTACGAGCAGTACTTC.

The V call is TRBV19, the J call TRBJ1-1; D is unclear. The CDR3 runs 14 residues. The germline V and J ends were trimmed by 4 bases and 0 bases, with 9 bases remaining between them. Per germline, CDR1 LNHDA and CDR2 SQIVND (reference sequence). CDR3 loop: CASSKQTMNTEAFF. The CDR3 DNA follows: TGTGCCAGTAGTAAACAGACCATGAACACTGAAGCTTTCTTT. The full variable domain, rest sourced from reference TRBV19 and TRBJ1-1, is DGGITQSPKYLFRKEGQNVTLSCEQNLNHDAMYWYRQDPGQGLRLIYYSQIVNDFQKGDIAEGYSVSREKKESFPLTVTSAQKNPTAFYLCASSKQTMNTEAFFGQGTRLTVV.

In this sample, this clone turned up once. The chain links TRBV7-7 to TRBJ2-1; D is unresolved. CDR3 length: 14 residues. CDR1 is SSHAT and CDR2 is FNYEAQ in the germline V gene (reference sequence). Trimming cost V 0 bases and J 9 bases, with 12 bases left between them. For the CDR3, the DNA is TGTGCCAGCAGCTTAGCTGGGCGCGGCAGTGAGCAGTTCTTC. Translated, it gives CASSLAGRGSEQFF.

V usage is TRBV11-2 and J usage is TRBJ2-1, with TRBD2 identical over 12 bases. The CDR3 sequence is 16 residues long. The V gene end was trimmed by 4 bases and the J gene end by 6 bases; junction bases not matched to a gene: 7. Germline CDR1 SGHAT, CDR2 FQNNGV. CDR3 amino acids: CASSSSTSGGVNEQFF. Written as DNA, the CDR3 is TGTGCCAGCAGCTCGTCGACTAGCGGGGGAGTCAATGAGCAGTTCTTC.

This clone occurred a few times. This chain connects TRBV28 to TRBJ1-2; 8 nucleotides agree with TRBD1. V lost 2 bases and J lost 6; bases outside the gene matches: 8. Germline V CDR1 and CDR2: MDHEN, SYDVKM. The CDR3 covers 15 residues. The CDR3 DNA is TGTGCCAGCAGTTTACAGGGGGCGCGAAGTCATGGCTACACCTTC. Translated: CASSLQGARSHGYTF.

This chain connects TRBV7-3 to TRBJ1-5, with 7 bases matching TRBD1. The CDR3 length is 15 residues. Germline V gene sequence: CDR1 SGHTA, CDR2 FQGTGA. The V and J ends lost 8 bases and 6 bases, in that order; junction bases with no gene match: 13. The CDR3 loop reads CASGSQTGSGQPQHF. Here the CDR3 DNA reads TGTGCCAGCGGCTCCCAGACAGGGTCGGGTCAGCCCCAGCATTTT.

This chain joins TRBV5-4 and TRBJ2-7; D uncertain. Germline-derived CDR1 and CDR2 are SGHNT and YYREEE (reference sequence). Trimming took off 4 bases at V and 1 base at J, with 15 bases between the two ends. The CDR3 totals 15 residues. CDR3 loop: CASSRMGMESYEQYF. The CDR3 region has the DNA TGTGCCAGCAGCCGGATGGGGATGGAGTCCTACGAGCAGTACTTC.

V is TRBV28 and J is TRBJ1-3; tentatively, D is TRBD1 (5 bases). CDR1 is MDHEN, CDR2 SYDVKM, per germline. The CDR3 has 14 amino acids. V lost 7 bases and J lost 2, with 12 bases in between. The CDR3 is CASKKGRAGNTIYF. CDR3 DNA: TGTGCCAGCAAAAAGGGGAGGGCTGGAAACACCATATATTTT.

The CDR3 DNA sequence: TGTGCCACCAATTCCTTAACTCTCATCTACGAGCAGTACTTC. Amino acids: CATNSLTLIYEQYF. V usage is TRBV6-1 and J usage is TRBJ2-7, with D uncertain. V dropped 10 bases and J dropped 3 bases, with 19 bases sitting between them. The CDR3 length is 14 residues. Per germline, CDR1 MNHNS and CDR2 SASEGT.

This clone was found a few times. The chain employs TRBV5-1 and TRBJ1-2; perhaps TRBD1 as D (5 bases). CDR1 is SGHRS and CDR2 is YFSETQ in the germline V gene. With 0 bases removed from V and 8 bases from J, the gap between germline ends came to 11 bases. The CDR3 has 13 amino acids. The CDR3 sequence: CASSLELWGGYTF. In DNA, the CDR3 is TGCGCCAGCAGCTTGGAGCTGTGGGGCGGCTACACCTTC. The full variable domain, completed using reference TRBV5-1 and TRBJ1-2, is KAGVTQTPRYLIKTRGQQVTLSCSPISGHRSVSWYQQTPGQGLQFLFEYFSETQRNKGNFPGRFSGRQFSNSRSEMNVSTLELGDSALYLCASSLELWGGYTFGSGTRLTVV.

This chain links TRBV7-9 with TRBJ2-1, with 7 bases that match TRBD1. Germline-derived CDR1 and CDR2 are SEHNR and FQNEAQ (reference sequence). CDR3 length: 11 residues. As DNA, the CDR3 is TGTGGGGTAGGGGGCTTCGATGAGCAGTTCTTC. It is translated as CGVGGFDEQFF. The variable domain in full, with the rest retrieved from reference TRBV7-9 and TRBJ2-1, is DTGVSQNPRHKITKRGQNVTFRCDPISEHNRLYWYRQTLGQGPEFLTYFQNEAQLEKSRLLSDRFSAERPKGSFSTLEIQRTEQGDSAMYLCGVGGFDEQFFGPGTRLTVL.

V usage is TRBV19 and J usage is TRBJ1-1, with 7 bases aligning to TRBD1. The CDR3 spans 14 residues. Germline values: CDR1 LNHDA, CDR2 SQIVND (reference sequence). Trimming cost V 7 bases and J 1 base; bases outside gene matches: 6. In nucleotides, the CDR3 is TGTGCCAGTATGAGGGACAGATGGAACACTGAAGCTTTCTTT. This translates into CASMRDRWNTEAFF.

J is TRBJ1-3 and V is TRBV28; D gene uncertain. The CDR3 has 14 residues. V was trimmed by 6 bases and J by 0 bases, leaving 9 bases between them. Germline V gene lookup returns CDR1 MDHEN and CDR2 SYDVKM. The CDR3 is CASRHGDSGNTIYF. In nucleotides, the CDR3 is TGTGCCAGCAGACATGGGGACTCTGGAAACACCATATATTTT.